This TCR beta chain emerged from a study of radiotherapy plus CTLA-4 blockade in lung cancer. Whole-study context: Of all patients, around 20% responded objectively and 31% showed disease control. Study findings and constraints: Alongside interferon-beta, early blood T cell clone dynamics were reportedly the best predictor of response. Tumor-origin TCR clones grew in blood after radiotherapy plus ipilimumab.

Clones were read by immunoSEQ multiplex PCR, and TCRdb kept only the in-frame ones, dropping some. This sample yields fewer than 45,000 clones, of which roughly two thirds are seen a single time; 11% belongs to the top ten. Concerning this clone itself: Antigen: not known.

Chemo-refractory metastatic non-small-cell lung cancer patients received focal radiation with ipilimumab CTLA-4 blockade. The ends were cut back, 6 bases at V and 8 bases at J, with 13 bases in the middle. This CDR3 comprises 12 residues. The V gene's germline CDR1 is MNHEY and CDR2 SVGAGI. This TCR was sampled from a human donor with non-small cell lung cancer who had stable disease on radiotherapy plus ipilimumab. The specimen comprised peripheral blood, sampled from a patient treated with radiotherapy plus ipilimumab. The rearrangement links TRBV6-5 to TRBJ1-2, with D hard to call. The CDR3 nucleotides read TGTGCCAGCAGCGACCGGGTTCAGGGCTACACCTTC. Translation: CASSDRVQGYTF.